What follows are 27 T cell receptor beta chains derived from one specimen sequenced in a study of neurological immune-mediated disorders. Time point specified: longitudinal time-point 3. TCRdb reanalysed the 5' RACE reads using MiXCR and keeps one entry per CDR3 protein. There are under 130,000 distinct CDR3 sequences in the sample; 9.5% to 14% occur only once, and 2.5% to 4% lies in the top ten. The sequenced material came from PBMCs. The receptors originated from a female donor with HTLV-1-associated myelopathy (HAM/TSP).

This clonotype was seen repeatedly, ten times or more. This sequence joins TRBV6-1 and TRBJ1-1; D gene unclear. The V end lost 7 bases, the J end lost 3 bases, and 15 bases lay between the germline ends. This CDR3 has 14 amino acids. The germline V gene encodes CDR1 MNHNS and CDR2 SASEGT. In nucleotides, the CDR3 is TGTGCCAGCAAAGCCACTTACGGGGACACTGAAGCTTTCTTT. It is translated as CASKATYGDTEAFF.

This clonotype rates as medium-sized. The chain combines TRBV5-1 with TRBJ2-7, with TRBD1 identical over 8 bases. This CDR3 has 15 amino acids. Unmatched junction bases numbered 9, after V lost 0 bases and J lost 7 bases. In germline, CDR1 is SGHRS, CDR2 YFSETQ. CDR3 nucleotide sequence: TGCGCCAGCAGCTTGGCAGGACAGGGAAGGGGAGAGCAGTACTTC. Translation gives CASSLAGQGRGEQYF.

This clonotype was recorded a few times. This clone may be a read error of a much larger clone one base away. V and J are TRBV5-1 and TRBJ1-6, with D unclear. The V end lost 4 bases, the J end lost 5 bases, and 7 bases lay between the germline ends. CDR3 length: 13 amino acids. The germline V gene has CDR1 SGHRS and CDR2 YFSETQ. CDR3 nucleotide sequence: TGCGCCAGCAGCCCCGACAATAATTCACCCCTCCACTTT. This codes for CASSPDNNSPLHF.

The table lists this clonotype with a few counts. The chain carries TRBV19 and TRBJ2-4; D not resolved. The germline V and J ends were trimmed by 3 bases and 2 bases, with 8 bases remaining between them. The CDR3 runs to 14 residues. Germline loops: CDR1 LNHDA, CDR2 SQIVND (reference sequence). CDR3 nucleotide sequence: TGTGCCAGTAGTATCGGGTTTACCAAAAACATTCAGTACTTC. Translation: CASSIGFTKNIQYF.

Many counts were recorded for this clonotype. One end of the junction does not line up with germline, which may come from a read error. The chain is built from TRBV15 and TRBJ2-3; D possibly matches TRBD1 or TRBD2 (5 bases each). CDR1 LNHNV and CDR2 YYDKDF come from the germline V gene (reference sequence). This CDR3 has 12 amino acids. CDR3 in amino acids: CATSRAPGTLNF. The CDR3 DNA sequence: TGTGCCACCAGCAGAGCTCCCGGGACCCTAAATTTT.

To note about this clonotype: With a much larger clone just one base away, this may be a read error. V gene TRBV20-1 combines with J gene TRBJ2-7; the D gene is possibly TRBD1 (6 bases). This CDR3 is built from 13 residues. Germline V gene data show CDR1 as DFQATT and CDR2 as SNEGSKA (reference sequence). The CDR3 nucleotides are TGCAGTACTAGGGACACAATATCCTACGAGCAGTACTTC. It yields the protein CSTRDTISYEQYF.

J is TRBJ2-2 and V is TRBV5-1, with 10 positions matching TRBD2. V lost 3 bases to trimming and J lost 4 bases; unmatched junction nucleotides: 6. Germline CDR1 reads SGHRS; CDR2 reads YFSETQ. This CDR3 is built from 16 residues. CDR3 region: CASSSTSGRSTGELFF. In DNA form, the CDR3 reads TGCGCCAGCAGCTCGACTAGCGGGCGCTCCACCGGGGAGCTGTTTTTT.

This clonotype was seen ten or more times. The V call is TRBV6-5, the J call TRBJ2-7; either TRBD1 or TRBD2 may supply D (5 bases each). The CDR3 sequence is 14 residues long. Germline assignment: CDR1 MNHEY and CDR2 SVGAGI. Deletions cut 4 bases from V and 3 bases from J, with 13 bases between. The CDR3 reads CASSSGPGLYEQYF. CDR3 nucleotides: TGTGCCAGCAGTTCGGGACCAGGTCTCTACGAGCAGTACTTC.

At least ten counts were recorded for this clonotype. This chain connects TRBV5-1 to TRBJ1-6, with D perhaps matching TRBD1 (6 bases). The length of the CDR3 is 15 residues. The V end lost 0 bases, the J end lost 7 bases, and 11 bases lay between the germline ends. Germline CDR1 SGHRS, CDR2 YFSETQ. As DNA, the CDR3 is TGCGCCAGCAGCTTGGCCCAGGGGAAGAATTCACCCCTCCACTTT. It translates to CASSLAQGKNSPLHF.

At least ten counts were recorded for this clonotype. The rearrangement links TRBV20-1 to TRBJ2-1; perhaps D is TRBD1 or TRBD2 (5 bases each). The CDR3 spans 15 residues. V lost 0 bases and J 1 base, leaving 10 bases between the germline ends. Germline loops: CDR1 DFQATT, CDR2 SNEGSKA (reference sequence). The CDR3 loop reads CSARERGVSYNEQFF. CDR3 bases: TGCAGTGCTAGAGAAAGAGGGGTTTCCTACAATGAGCAGTTCTTC.

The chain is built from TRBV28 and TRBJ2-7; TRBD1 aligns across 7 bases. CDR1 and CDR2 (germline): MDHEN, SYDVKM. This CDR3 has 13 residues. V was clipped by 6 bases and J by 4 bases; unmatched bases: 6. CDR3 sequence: CASSQTGKYEQYF. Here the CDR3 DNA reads TGTGCCAGCAGCCAGACAGGGAAATACGAGCAGTACTTC.

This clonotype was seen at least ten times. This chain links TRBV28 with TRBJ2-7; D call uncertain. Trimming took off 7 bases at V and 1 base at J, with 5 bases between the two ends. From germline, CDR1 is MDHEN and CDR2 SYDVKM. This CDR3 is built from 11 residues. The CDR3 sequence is CASMTSYEQYF. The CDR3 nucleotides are TGTGCCAGCATGACATCCTACGAGCAGTACTTC.

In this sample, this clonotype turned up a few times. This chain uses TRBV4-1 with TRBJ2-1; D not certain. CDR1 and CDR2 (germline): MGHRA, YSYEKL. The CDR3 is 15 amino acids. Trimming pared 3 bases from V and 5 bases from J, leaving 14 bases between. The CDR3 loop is CASSHGRGPNNEQFF. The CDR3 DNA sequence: TGCGCCAGCAGCCATGGGCGCGGCCCTAACAATGAGCAGTTCTTC.

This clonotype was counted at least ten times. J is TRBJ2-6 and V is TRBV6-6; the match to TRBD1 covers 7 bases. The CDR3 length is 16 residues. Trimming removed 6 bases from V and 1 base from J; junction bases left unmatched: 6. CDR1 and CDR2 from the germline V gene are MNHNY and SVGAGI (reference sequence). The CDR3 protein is CASSPTGSSGANVLTF. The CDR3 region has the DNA TGTGCCAGCAGCCCGACAGGGTCTTCTGGGGCCAACGTCCTGACTTTC.

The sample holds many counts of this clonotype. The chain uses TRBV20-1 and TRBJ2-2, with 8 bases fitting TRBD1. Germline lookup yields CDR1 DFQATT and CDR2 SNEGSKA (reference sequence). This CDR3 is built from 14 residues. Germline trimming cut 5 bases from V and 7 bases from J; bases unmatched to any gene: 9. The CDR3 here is CSAYRTGGGGELFF. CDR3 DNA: TGCAGTGCTTATCGAACAGGGGGTGGCGGGGAGCTGTTTTTT.

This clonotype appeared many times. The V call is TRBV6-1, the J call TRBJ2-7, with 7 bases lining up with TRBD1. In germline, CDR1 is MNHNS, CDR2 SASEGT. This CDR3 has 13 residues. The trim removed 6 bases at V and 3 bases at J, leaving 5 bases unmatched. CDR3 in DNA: TGTGCCAGCAGAGGGGACAGACTCTACGAGCAGTACTTC. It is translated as CASRGDRLYEQYF.

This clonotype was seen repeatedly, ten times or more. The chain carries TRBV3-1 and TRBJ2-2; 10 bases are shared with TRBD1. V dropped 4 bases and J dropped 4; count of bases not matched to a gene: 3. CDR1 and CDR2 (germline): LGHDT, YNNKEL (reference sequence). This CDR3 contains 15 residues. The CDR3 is CASSLRTGGTGELFF. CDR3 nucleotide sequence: TGTGCCAGCAGCCTTCGGACAGGGGGCACCGGGGAGCTGTTTTTT.

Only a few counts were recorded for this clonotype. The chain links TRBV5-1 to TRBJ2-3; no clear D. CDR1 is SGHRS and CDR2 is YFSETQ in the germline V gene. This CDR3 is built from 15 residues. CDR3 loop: CAISLSPDRTDTQYF. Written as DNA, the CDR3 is TGCGCTATCAGCTTGAGTCCGGATCGGACAGATACGCAGTATTTT.

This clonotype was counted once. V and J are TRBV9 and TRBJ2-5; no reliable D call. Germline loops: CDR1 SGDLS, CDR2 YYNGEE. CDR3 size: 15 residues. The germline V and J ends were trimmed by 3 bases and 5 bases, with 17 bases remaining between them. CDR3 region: CASSGHGGGRETQYF. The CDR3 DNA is TGTGCCAGCAGCGGACATGGCGGCGGCCGCGAGACCCAGTACTTC.

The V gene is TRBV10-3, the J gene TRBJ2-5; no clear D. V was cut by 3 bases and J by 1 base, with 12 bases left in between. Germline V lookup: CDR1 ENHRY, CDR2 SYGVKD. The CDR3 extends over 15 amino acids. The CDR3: CAISDGQTSQETQYF. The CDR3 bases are TGTGCCATCAGTGACGGTCAGACCTCCCAAGAGACCCAGTACTTC.

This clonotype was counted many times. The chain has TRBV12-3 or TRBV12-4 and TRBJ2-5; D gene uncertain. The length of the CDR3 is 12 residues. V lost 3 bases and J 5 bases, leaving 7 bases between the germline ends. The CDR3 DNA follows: TGTGCCAGCAGTTTCAGCTGGGAGACCCAGTACTTC. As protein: CASSFSWETQYF.

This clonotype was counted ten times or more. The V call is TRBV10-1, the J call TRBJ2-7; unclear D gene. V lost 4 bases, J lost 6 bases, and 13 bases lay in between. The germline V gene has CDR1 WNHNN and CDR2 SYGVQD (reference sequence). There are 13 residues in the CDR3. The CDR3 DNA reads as TGCGCCAGCAGTGGCTCCCCCCTAGGCGAGCAGTACTTC. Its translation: CASSGSPLGEQYF.

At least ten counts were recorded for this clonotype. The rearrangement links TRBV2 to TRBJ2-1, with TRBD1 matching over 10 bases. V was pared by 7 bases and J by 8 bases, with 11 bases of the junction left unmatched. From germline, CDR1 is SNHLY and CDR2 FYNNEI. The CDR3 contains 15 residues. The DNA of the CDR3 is TGTGCCAGCACCCGCCGGGACAGGGGATATGATGAGCAGTTCTTC. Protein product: CASTRRDRGYDEQFF.

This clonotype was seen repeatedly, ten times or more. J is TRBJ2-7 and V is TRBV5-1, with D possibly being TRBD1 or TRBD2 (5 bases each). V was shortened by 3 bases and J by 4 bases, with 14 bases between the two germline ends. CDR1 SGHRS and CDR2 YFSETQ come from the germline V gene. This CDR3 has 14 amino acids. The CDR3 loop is CASSYTGDLYEQYF. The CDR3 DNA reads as TGCGCCAGCAGCTATACCGGGGACCTATACGAGCAGTACTTC.

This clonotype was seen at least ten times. CDR3 DNA: TGTGCCACCAGCAGGGACGGTTCCTGGGGGGGGGCTCAGCCCCAGCATTTT. Its translation is CATSRDGSWGGAQPQHF. This chain connects TRBV15 to TRBJ1-5, with TRBD1 as a possible D gene (6 bases). The germline gives CDR1 LNHNV, CDR2 YYDKDF (reference sequence). The CDR3 runs to 17 residues. V shed 3 bases and J shed 6 bases, with 21 bases lying between them.

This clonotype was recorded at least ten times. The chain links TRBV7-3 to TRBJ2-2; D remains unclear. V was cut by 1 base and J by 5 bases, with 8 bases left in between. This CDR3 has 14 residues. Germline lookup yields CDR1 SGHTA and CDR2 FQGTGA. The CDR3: CASSLNGITGELFF. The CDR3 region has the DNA TGTGCCAGCAGCTTAAACGGAATTACCGGGGAGCTGTTTTTT.

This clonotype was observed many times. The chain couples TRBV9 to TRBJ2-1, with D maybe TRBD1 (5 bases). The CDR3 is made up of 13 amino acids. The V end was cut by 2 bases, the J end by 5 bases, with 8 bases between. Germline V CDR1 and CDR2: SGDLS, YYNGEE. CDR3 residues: CASSVQGNNEQFF. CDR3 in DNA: TGTGCCAGCAGCGTCCAGGGAAACAATGAGCAGTTCTTC.